The clone carrying this TCR beta chain came up many times. This record belongs to a study of early T cells in non-severe SARS-CoV-2 infection. Study-wide background: It was bulk RNA from unsorted whole blood that was sequenced, and the chains were unpaired.

Attachment of unique molecular identifiers was made to individual cDNA molecules. Each CDR3 protein gets one entry after TCRdb re-called the 5' RACE reads with MiXCR. The sample lists approximately 69,000 distinct CDR3 sequences, 12% seen once, with around 3.8% in the top ten. V dropped 5 bases and J dropped 4; count of bases not matched to a gene: 5. This CDR3 is built from 15 residues. The receptor was isolated from an adult who was a healthcare worker with PCR-confirmed SARS-CoV-2 infection or an uninfected control (not recorded which). The material sequenced was whole blood. The chain combines TRBV12-3 or TRBV12-4 with TRBJ2-6; 7 bases fit TRBD1. DNA for the CDR3: TGTGCCAGCAGTCCAGGGGGTTCCGGGGCCAACGTCCTGACTTTC. Translating gives CASSPGGSGANVLTF.